The present TCR beta chain was sequenced within a study of cytomegalovirus exposure and HLA in healthy donors. Across the study: An early release of data contained approximately 80 million unique TCRs, which came from HLA-typed donors. General study findings and limits: The authors enumerated over 150 TCR beta chains as linked to cytomegalovirus. Donors belonging to an Asian-associated ancestry cluster reportedly showed fewer N-insertions in productive TCRs than the roughly 700-donor mean, according to what a later analysis found.

This CDR3 comprises 14 residues. Trimming took off 0 bases at V and 0 bases at J, with 7 bases between the two ends. Germline V gene data show CDR1 as SGHKS and CDR2 as YYEKEE (reference sequence). PCR primers comprised 60 Vbeta and 13 Jbeta primers. Here immunoSEQ multiplex PCR was the method, and the copy in TCRdb shows in-frame clones only, minus some. Seen here are 100,000 to 150,000 clones, 60% to 75% observed once, and the top ten hold approximately 5.4%. Worth noting for this clone: The antigen remains unidentified.

Sequenced: PBMCs. The rearrangement uses TRBV5-5 and TRBJ2-7, with TRBD1 as a possible D gene (5 bases). The TCR comes from a woman in her forties or fifties in good health and CMV-seropositive. CDR3 in DNA: TGTGCCAGCAGCTTGGCCAGGGCCTCCTACGAGCAGTACTTC. As protein: CASSLARASYEQYF. The full variable domain, with the rest looked up from reference TRBV5-5 and TRBJ2-7, is DAGVTQSPTHLIKTRGQQVTLRCSPISGHKSVSWYQQVLGQGPQFIFQYYEKEERGRGNFPDRFSARQFPNYSSELNVNALLLGDSALYLCASSLARASYEQYFGPGTRLTVT.